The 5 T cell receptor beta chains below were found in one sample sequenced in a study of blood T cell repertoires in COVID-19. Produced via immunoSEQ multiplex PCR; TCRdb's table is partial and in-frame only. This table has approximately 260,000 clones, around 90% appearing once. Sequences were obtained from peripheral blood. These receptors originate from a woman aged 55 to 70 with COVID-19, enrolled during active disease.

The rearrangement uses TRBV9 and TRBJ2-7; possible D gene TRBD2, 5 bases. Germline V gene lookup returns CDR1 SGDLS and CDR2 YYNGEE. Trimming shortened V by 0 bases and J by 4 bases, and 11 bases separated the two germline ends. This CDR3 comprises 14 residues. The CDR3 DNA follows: TGTGCCAGCAGCGTAGACCAACGGAGGTACGAGCAGTACTTC. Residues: CASSVDQRRYEQYF.

CDR3: CASSPARGGVLDTQYF. DNA for the CDR3: TGTGCCAGCAGCCCAGCACGAGGAGGGGTTCTAGATACGCAGTATTTT. The chain has TRBV7-9 and TRBJ2-3, with a tentative D call TRBD2 (6 bases). The CDR3 is 16 amino acids. Germline assignment: CDR1 SEHNR and CDR2 FQNEAQ (reference sequence). With 5 bases removed from V and 5 bases from J, the gap between germline ends came to 20 bases.

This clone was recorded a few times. The CDR3 spells CASTKTGNEKLFF. CDR3 in DNA: TGTGCCAGCACCAAGACAGGGAATGAAAAACTGTTTTTT. This chain uses TRBV27 with TRBJ1-4; the match to TRBD1 covers 7 bases. CDR1 and CDR2 from the germline V gene are MNHEY and SMNVEV (reference sequence). V dropped 7 bases and J dropped 5; count of bases not matched to a gene: 4. CDR3 size: 13 residues.

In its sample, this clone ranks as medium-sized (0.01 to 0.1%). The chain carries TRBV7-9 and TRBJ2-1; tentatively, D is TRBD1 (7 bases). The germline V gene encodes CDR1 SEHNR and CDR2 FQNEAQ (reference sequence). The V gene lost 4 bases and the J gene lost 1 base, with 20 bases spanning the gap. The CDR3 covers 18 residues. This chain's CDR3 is CASSSSLPTGRSYNEQFF. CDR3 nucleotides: TGTGCCAGCAGCTCGTCTCTTCCGACAGGGAGGTCCTACAATGAGCAGTTCTTC.

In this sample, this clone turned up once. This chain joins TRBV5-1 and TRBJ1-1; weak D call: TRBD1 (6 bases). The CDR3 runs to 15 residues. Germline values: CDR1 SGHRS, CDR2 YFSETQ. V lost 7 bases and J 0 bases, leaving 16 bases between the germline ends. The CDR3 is CASRPGTSMNTEAFF. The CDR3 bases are TGCGCCAGCCGTCCCGGGACATCTATGAACACTGAAGCTTTCTTT.